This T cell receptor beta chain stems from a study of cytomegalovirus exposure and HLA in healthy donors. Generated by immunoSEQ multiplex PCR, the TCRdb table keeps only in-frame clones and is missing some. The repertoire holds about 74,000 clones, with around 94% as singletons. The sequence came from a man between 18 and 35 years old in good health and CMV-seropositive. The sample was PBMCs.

CDR3 loop: CAWSVSQRGNTDTQYF. The CDR3 bases are TGTGCCTGGAGTGTAAGCCAGCGGGGAAACACAGATACGCAGTATTTT. The chain combines TRBV30 with TRBJ2-3; TRBD2 matches at 7 bases. This CDR3 has 16 amino acids. V shed 0 bases, J shed 2 bases, and the junction held 8 bases outside the gene matches. Germline assignment: CDR1 GTSNPN and CDR2 SVGIG (reference sequence). The full variable domain, completed using reference TRBV30 and TRBJ2-3, is SQTIHQWPATLVQPVGSPLSLECTVEGTSNPNLYWYRQAAGRGLQLLFYSVGIGQISSEVPQNLSASRPQDRQFILSSKKLLLSDSGFYLCAWSVSQRGNTDTQYFGPGTRLTVL.